This record covers a single TCR beta chain. Its antigen is as yet unknown. A multiplex PCR was run with 60 Vbeta primers and 13 Jbeta primers. Sequencing was performed with immunoSEQ multiplex PCR; in TCRdb, only in-frame clones are kept and a portion is missing. Its clone listing holds tens of thousands of clones. The data stem from a study of cytomegalovirus exposure and HLA in healthy donors. Regarding the study as a whole: The authors judged a highly shared variant cluster likely a sequencing artifact. Among CMV-associated TCR beta chains, most appeared HLA-restricted in a later analysis.

The sequence was obtained from a woman in her thirties or forties in good health and CMV-seropositive. Sequences were obtained from PBMCs.

CDR3: CASAVLSSGANVLTF. The CDR3 region has the DNA TGTGCCAGCGCGGTACTTAGCTCTGGGGCCAACGTCCTGACTTTC. This chain connects TRBV6-1 to TRBJ2-6; D unresolved. V was pared by 8 bases and J by 0 bases, with 11 bases between. This CDR3 has 15 residues. Germline V lookup: CDR1 MNHNS, CDR2 SASEGT.